The 10 T cell receptor beta chains given below trace back to one sample, sequenced in a study of blood T cells in healthy people across ages. A J-beta primer mix and a sample-barcoded 5' primer were used in a second PCR of roughly 7 to 12 cycles. One entry per CDR3 protein results from TCRdb running MiXCR on the 5' RACE reads. The sample includes more than 450,000 distinct CDR3 sequences, about 27% of them seen just once. The sample was also linked to a second study, of T cells of mothers and their children.

The sequenced sample consisted of blood. Receptors were obtained from a boy younger than 10 in good health.

A few counts support this clonotype. The J gene is TRBJ2-7, the V gene TRBV30; 12 bases line up with TRBD2. Germline V CDR1 and CDR2: GTSNPN, SVGIG (reference sequence). V lost 0 bases and J lost 0; bases outside the gene matches: 9. This CDR3 region has 18 residues. The CDR3, as DNA: TGTGCCTGGAGTGTACGAAGGCTAGCGGGAGGGCCCTCCTACGAGCAGTACTTC. Translation: CAWSVRRLAGGPSYEQYF.

This clonotype was seen more than once but under ten times. V usage is TRBV20-1 and J usage is TRBJ2-5; 8 bases match TRBD2. V lost 6 bases and J lost 5; bases outside the gene matches: 8. The CDR3 has 13 residues. Germline lookup yields CDR1 DFQATT and CDR2 SNEGSKA (reference sequence). DNA of the CDR3: TGCAGTGCCGATCTCGGGGGGGCCGAGACCCAGTACTTC. Residues: CSADLGGAETQYF.

This clonotype occurred a few times. The CDR3 loop is CASSVERLANEQFF. The CDR3 coding sequence is TGTGCCAGCAGCGTAGAAAGACTAGCCAATGAGCAGTTCTTC. V is TRBV2 and J is TRBJ2-5; 7 bases align to TRBD2. The last part of the DNA fits TRBJ2-1 better; the J call may be wrong. This CDR3 is 14 amino acids long. In germline, CDR1 is SNHLY, CDR2 FYNNEI.

This clonotype was picked up a small number of times. This chain uses TRBV12-3 or TRBV12-4 with TRBJ1-1, with 8 bases that match TRBD1. CDR3 length equals 14 residues. V gave up 6 bases and J gave up 6 bases; unmatched junction bases: 9. CDR3 sequence reads: CASSWGQVWSEAFF. The CDR3 bases are TGTGCCAGCAGCTGGGGACAGGTGTGGTCTGAAGCTTTCTTT.

The V and J genes are TRBV4-3 and TRBJ1-4, with D uncertain. V lost 0 bases and J lost 8, with 7 bases in between. This CDR3 spans 13 amino acids. CDR1 is LGHNA, CDR2 YSLEER, per germline. In DNA, the CDR3 is TGCGCCAGCAGCCAAGAATCGGAGGAAAAACTGTTTTTT. It translates to CASSQESEEKLFF.

This clonotype was seen a few times. The chain combines TRBV4-2 with TRBJ2-7; TRBD2 matches 7 bases. Unmatched junction bases numbered 7, after V lost 2 bases and J lost 3 bases. CDR1 and CDR2 (germline): LGHNA, YNFKEQ. The CDR3 extends over 15 amino acids. The CDR3 protein is CASSQTGAGVYEQYF. For the CDR3, the DNA is TGTGCCAGCAGCCAAACCGGTGCGGGGGTCTACGAGCAGTACTTC.

This clonotype was picked up a small number of times. This chain's CDR3 is CASSQVLLAGVYEQYF. The CDR3, as DNA: TGTGCCAGCAGCCAAGTTCTCCTAGCGGGGGTATACGAGCAGTACTTC. J is TRBJ2-7 and V is TRBV4-2, with 10 positions matching TRBD2. CDR1 is LGHNA, CDR2 YNFKEQ, per germline. V trimming: 1 base; J trimming: 4 bases; junction bases outside the gene matches: 7. The CDR3 contains 16 residues.

The CDR3 DNA follows: TGCGCCAGCAGCTTGGCCCCGACTAGCGACTACGAGCAGTACTTC. This codes for CASSLAPTSDYEQYF. The chain employs TRBV5-1 and TRBJ2-7, with 8 bases lining up with TRBD2. Germline V gene sequence: CDR1 SGHRS, CDR2 YFSETQ. V was pared by 0 bases and J by 3 bases, with 5 bases of the junction left unmatched. The length of the CDR3 is 15 residues.

The chain joins TRBV6-6 to TRBJ2-4, with D perhaps matching TRBD1 or TRBD2 (5 bases each). The V gene's germline CDR1 is MNHNY and CDR2 SVGAGI (reference sequence). The CDR3 extends over 12 amino acids. The V end was cut by 2 bases, the J end by 8 bases, with 7 bases between. CDR3 protein: CASSYRGDIQYF. CDR3 coding DNA: TGTGCCAGCAGTTACCGAGGGGACATTCAGTACTTC.

The V and J genes are TRBV29-1 and TRBJ1-2; possible D gene TRBD1, 6 bases. The CDR3 extends over 12 amino acids. Germline V gene lookup returns CDR1 SQVTM and CDR2 ANQGSEA. V lost 2 bases to trimming and J lost 14 bases, with 18 bases between them. The CDR3 is CSVENDRWGLTF. CDR3 DNA: TGCAGCGTTGAAAACGATAGATGGGGGCTGACCTTC.